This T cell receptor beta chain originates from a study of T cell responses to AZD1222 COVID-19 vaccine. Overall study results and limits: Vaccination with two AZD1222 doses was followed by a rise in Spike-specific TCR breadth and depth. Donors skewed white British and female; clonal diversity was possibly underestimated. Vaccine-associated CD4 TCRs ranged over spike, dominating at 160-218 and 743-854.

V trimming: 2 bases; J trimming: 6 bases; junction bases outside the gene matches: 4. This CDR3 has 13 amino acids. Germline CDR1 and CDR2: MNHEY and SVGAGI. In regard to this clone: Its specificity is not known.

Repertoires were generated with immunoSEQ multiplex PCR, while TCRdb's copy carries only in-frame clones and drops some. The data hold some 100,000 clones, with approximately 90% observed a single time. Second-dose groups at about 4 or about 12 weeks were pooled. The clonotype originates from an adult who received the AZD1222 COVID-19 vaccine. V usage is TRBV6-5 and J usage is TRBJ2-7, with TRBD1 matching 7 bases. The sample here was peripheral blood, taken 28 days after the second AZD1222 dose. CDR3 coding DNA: TGTGCCAGCAGTTACGACAGGGCTAGCGAGCAGTACTTC. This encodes CASSYDRASEQYF.